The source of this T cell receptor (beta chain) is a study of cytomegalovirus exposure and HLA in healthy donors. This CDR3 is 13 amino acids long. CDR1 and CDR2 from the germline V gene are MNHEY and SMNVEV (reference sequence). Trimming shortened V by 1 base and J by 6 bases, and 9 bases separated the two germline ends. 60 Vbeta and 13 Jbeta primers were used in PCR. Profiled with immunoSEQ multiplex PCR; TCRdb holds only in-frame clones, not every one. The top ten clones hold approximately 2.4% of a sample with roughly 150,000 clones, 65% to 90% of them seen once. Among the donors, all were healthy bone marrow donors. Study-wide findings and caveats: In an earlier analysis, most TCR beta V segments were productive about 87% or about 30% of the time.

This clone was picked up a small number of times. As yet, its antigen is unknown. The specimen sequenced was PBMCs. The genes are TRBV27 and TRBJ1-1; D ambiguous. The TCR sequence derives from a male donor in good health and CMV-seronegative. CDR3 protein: CASSLFGRAEAFF. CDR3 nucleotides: TGTGCCAGCAGTTTATTCGGGAGGGCTGAAGCTTTCTTT.